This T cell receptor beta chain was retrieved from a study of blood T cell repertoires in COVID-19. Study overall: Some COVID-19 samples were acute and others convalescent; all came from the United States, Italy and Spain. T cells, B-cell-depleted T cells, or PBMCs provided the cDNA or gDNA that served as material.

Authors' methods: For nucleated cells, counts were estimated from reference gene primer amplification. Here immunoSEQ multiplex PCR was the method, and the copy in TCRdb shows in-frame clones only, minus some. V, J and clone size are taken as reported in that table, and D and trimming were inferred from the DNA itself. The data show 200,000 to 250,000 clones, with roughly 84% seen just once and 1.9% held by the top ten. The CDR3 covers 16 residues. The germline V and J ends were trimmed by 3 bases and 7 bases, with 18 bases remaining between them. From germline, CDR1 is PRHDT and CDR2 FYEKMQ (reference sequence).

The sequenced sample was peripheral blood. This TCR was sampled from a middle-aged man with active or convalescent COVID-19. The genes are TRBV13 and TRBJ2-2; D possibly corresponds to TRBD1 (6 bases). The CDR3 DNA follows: TGTGCCAGCAGCTTCGGGACACTATACCTTAACGGGGAGCTGTTTTTT. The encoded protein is CASSFGTLYLNGELFF.